The rows below give T cell receptor beta chains drawn from one sample of a study of blood T cell repertoires in COVID-19. The repertoire was sequenced with immunoSEQ multiplex PCR; TCRdb's copy has only in-frame clones and lacks some. The table includes almost 250,000 clones, roughly 91% detected once. Input material: PBMCs or T cells enriched from blood (not recorded which). The receptors originated from a woman aged 25 to 39 who had recovered from COVID-19. CDR3s include the opening cysteine and the closing phenylalanine or tryptophan. The D gene is left open where the match is weak. Clone size is not always given. Where it is, it says once, few, many or a class for expanded clones.

clone_size j_call d_call v_call cdr3_aa cdr3_nt
NA TRBJ1-2 TRBD1 TRBV7-9 CASSLGAGGTWDYGYTF TGTGCCAGCAGCTTAGGGGCAGGGGGGACCTGGGACTATGGCTACACCTTC
NA TRBJ2-1 TRBD1 TRBV6-5 CASSPGTVYNEQFF TGTGCCAGCAGTCCCGGGACAGTATACAATGAGCAGTTCTTC
once TRBJ1-2 NA TRBV12-5 CASGLVATIGDSFGYTF TGTGCTAGTGGTTTGGTAGCGACAATTGGGGACTCTTTTGGCTACACCTTC
NA TRBJ2-5 TRBD2 TRBV4-3 CASSQGEGVWETQYF TGCGCCAGCAGCCAGGGGGAGGGCGTTTGGGAGACCCAGTACTTC
NA TRBJ1-6 NA TRBV5-8 CASSLGGASPLHF TGTGCCAGCAGCTTGGGCGGGGCTTCACCCCTCCACTTT
NA TRBJ1-2 NA TRBV29-1 CSVERGGANYGYTF TGCAGCGTTGAGAGAGGGGGAGCTAACTATGGCTACACCTTC
few TRBJ2-2 TRBD1 TRBV2 CASRGQGANGELFF TGTGCCAGCCGGGGACAGGGGGCAAACGGGGAGCTGTTTTTT
few TRBJ1-2 NA TRBV3-1/TRBV3-2 CASSQDTGGYGYTF TGTGCCAGCAGCCAAGATACCGGGGGCTATGGCTACACCTTC
NA TRBJ2-1 NA TRBV11-2 CISRRQVYNEQFF TGTATATCGCGCAGACAGGTTTACAATGAGCAGTTCTTC
NA TRBJ2-1 TRBD2 TRBV5-1 CASSSLDSGSFGEQFF TGCGCCAGCAGCAGCTTGGATAGCGGGAGCTTCGGCGAGCAGTTCTTC
few TRBJ1-1 NA TRBV6-5 CASNQGGNTEAFF TGTGCCAGCAACCAAGGGGGGAACACTGAAGCTTTCTTT
NA TRBJ2-7 NA TRBV27 CASSPCYEQYF TGTGCCAGCAGTCCCTGTTACGAGCAGTACTTC
NA TRBJ2-7 TRBD2 TRBV4-3 CASSPNYGRADEQYF TGCGCCAGCAGCCCAAACTACGGGAGGGCGGACGAGCAGTACTTC
NA TRBJ1-4 TRBD1 TRBV19 CASSRDSFNEKLFF TGTGCCAGTAGCAGGGACAGCTTTAATGAAAAACTGTTTTTT
NA TRBJ1-2 TRBD1 TRBV19 CASSYQGQSYGYTF TGTGCCAGTAGTTATCAGGGACAGTCCTATGGCTACACCTTC
NA TRBJ1-2 NA TRBV15 CATSRDLAGGSVGYTF TGTGCCACCAGCAGAGATCTCGCAGGAGGCTCGGTGGGCTACACCTTC
few TRBJ1-5 NA TRBV7-2 CASRFNRDSNQPQHF TGTGCCAGCAGATTCAACAGGGATAGCAATCAGCCCCAGCATTTT
NA TRBJ2-2 NA TRBV9 CASSQRLLLNTGELFF TGTGCCAGCAGCCAAAGACTCTTACTAAACACCGGGGAGCTGTTTTTT
NA TRBJ1-5 NA TRBV15 CATSRSTAYSNQPQHF TGTGCCACCAGCCGGTCGACAGCTTATAGCAATCAGCCCCAGCATTTT
NA TRBJ2-2 NA TRBV3-1/TRBV3-2 CASSQGRAGELFF TGTGCCAGCAGCCAAGGGCGGGCCGGGGAGCTGTTTTTT
NA TRBJ1-2 NA TRBV11-2 CASSLGHNYGYTF TGTGCCAGCAGCTTAGGGCATAACTATGGCTACACCTTC
NA TRBJ1-5 NA TRBV21-1 CASREEAAYSNQPQHF TGTGCCAGCAGAGAGGAGGCAGCGTATAGCAATCAGCCCCAGCATTTT
NA TRBJ2-1 NA TRBV9 CASSASFARASDEQFF TGTGCCAGCAGCGCGTCCTTCGCCCGGGCTAGCGATGAGCAGTTCTTC